Presented here are 11 T cell receptor beta chains from one specimen sequenced in a study of blood T cell repertoires in COVID-19. Generated by immunoSEQ multiplex PCR, the TCRdb table keeps only in-frame clones and is missing some. The sample lists 170,000 or so clones, roughly nine tenths occurring once. The sequenced sample consisted of PBMCs or T cells enriched from blood (not recorded which). Receptors originate from a woman aged 45-60 years who had recovered from COVID-19.

This clone was recorded only once. This chain connects TRBV28 to TRBJ1-3; the D is unclear. The CDR3 totals 14 residues. V was pared by 6 bases and J by 0 bases, with 9 bases between. The germline CDR1 and CDR2 sequences are MDHEN and SYDVKM. Written as DNA, the CDR3 is TGTGCCAGCAGCTCTTCGGGCTCTGGAAACACCATATATTTT. Residues: CASSSSGSGNTIYF.

The chain has TRBV6-2 or TRBV6-3 and TRBJ2-3, with 7 bases that match TRBD2. The V gene's germline CDR1 is MNHEY and CDR2 SVGEGT. Unmatched junction bases numbered 4, after V lost 4 bases and J lost 6 bases. The CDR3 spans 13 residues. CDR3 in DNA: TGTGCCAGCAGTTCCGGGGGGATGGATACGCAGTATTTT. Protein product: CASSSGGMDTQYF.

This clone was seen just once. The V call is TRBV2, the J call TRBJ2-7; 9 bases agree with TRBD1. The germline V gene encodes CDR1 SNHLY and CDR2 FYNNEI. The trim removed 8 bases at V and 3 bases at J, leaving 5 bases unmatched. The CDR3 spans 13 residues. CDR3 in DNA: TGTGCCAGCGAGGGGACAGGGAGCTACGAGCAGTACTTC. Protein product: CASEGTGSYEQYF.

V usage is TRBV30 and J usage is TRBJ2-1, with a possible D match to TRBD1 (6 bases). Germline V gene sequence: CDR1 GTSNPN, CDR2 SVGIG (reference sequence). V lost 5 bases and J lost 7, with 18 bases in between. CDR3 length equals 14 residues. The CDR3 spells CAWSTGLVVNEQFF. DNA of the CDR3: TGTGCCTGGTCGACAGGCCTAGTGGTAAATGAGCAGTTCTTC.

The genes are TRBV10-3 and TRBJ2-4; 8 positions agree with TRBD2. V lost 5 bases, J lost 8 bases, and 11 bases stayed unmatched. Germline CDR1 and CDR2: ENHRY and SYGVKD. The CDR3 covers 15 residues. In DNA, the CDR3 is TGTGCCATCAGTAGCGGGAGTACAGGAGAGGACATTCAGTACTTC. It specifies CAISSGSTGEDIQYF.

The chain has TRBV19 and TRBJ1-2; 10 bases are a match to TRBD1. Trimming cost V 5 bases and J 4 bases; bases outside gene matches: 10. This CDR3 is 16 amino acids long. The germline V gene encodes CDR1 LNHDA and CDR2 SQIVND (reference sequence). The CDR3 DNA is TGTGCCAGTAGTCTGACAGGGGGCGCTGGGGCCTATGGCTACACCTTC. The encoded protein is CASSLTGGAGAYGYTF.

The chain employs TRBV11-1 and TRBJ2-7; 8 nucleotides match TRBD2. The germline V gene has CDR1 SGHAT and CDR2 FQDESV (reference sequence). This CDR3 has 16 residues. With 5 bases clipped from V and 4 bases from J, the junction kept 13 bases outside the gene matches. CDR3 sequence: CASSKSGSIPNYEQYF. The CDR3 nucleotides are TGTGCCAGCAGCAAAAGCGGGAGCATTCCCAATTACGAGCAGTACTTC.

V is TRBV5-1 and J is TRBJ1-5; D is unclear. Trimming took off 0 bases at V and 1 base at J, with 5 bases between the two ends. The germline V gene encodes CDR1 SGHRS and CDR2 YFSETQ. This CDR3 comprises 14 residues. The CDR3 DNA sequence: TGCGCCAGCAGCTTGGACGGGAGCAATCAGCCCCAGCATTTT. Its translation is CASSLDGSNQPQHF.

The chain joins TRBV27 to TRBJ1-1; a weak D match, TRBD1 (5 bases). Germline assignment: CDR1 MNHEY and CDR2 SMNVEV (reference sequence). The CDR3 contains 13 residues. V was cut by 7 bases and J by 4 bases, with 13 bases left in between. CDR3 protein: CASTAPGLTEAFF. The CDR3 DNA reads TGTGCCAGCACCGCTCCGGGACTCACTGAAGCTTTCTTT.

The V call is TRBV7-9, the J call TRBJ1-6; D is ambiguous. Per the germline V gene, CDR1 is SEHNR and CDR2 is FQNEAQ (reference sequence). The CDR3 totals 15 residues. The germline V and J ends were trimmed by 1 base and 1 base, with 5 bases remaining between them. CDR3 DNA: TGTGCCAGCAGCTTAGGGAGTTCCTATAATTCACCCCTCCACTTT. It encodes CASSLGSSYNSPLHF.

V usage is TRBV2 and J usage is TRBJ2-7, with 12 bases fitting TRBD2. Germline values: CDR1 SNHLY, CDR2 FYNNEI. The CDR3 is 14 amino acids. After removal of 8 bases from V and 6 bases from J, the junction contained 8 bases not matched to a gene. CDR3 nucleotide sequence: TGTGCCAGCGGGGGACTAGCGGGCCGAGGCGAGCAGTACTTC. It encodes CASGGLAGRGEQYF.